Only one count was recorded for the clone carrying this T cell receptor beta chain. With 60 Vbeta and 13 Jbeta primers, the PCR was carried out. Method: immunoSEQ multiplex PCR; TCRdb's copy keeps in-frame clones and lacks some. This sample has around 130,000 clones, with over 65% found just once. The entry originates in a study of cytomegalovirus exposure and HLA in healthy donors. Whole-study context: Caucasian-associated ancestry cluster membership applied to about 80% of 300 to 450 genotyped donors.

The length of the CDR3 is 13 residues. Germline V CDR1 and CDR2: KGHSH, LQKENI. J gave up 10 bases and V 1 base, and 4 bases lay outside the gene matches. The sequence derives from a man aged 45-60 years in good health and CMV-seronegative. Specimen: PBMCs. The rearrangement joins TRBV18 to TRBJ1-1, with 9 bases that match TRBD1. CDR3 loop: CASSPQQGAGAFF. In DNA, the CDR3 is TGTGCCAGCTCACCACAACAGGGGGCCGGAGCTTTCTTT.